This entry features one T cell receptor (beta chain) sequence. TCRdb's copy holds only in-frame clones and misses some; the assay was immunoSEQ multiplex PCR. The table includes 500,000 to 750,000 clones, more than 75% detected once. The CDR3 extends over 18 amino acids. J was trimmed by 4 bases and V by 1 base; bases with no gene match: 12. CDR1 SGHDN and CDR2 FVKESK come from the germline V gene. This sample was taken from a study of shared T cell receptors in the human thymus. The same sample was also used in a study of human thymus T cells. This second study says: Resections from corrective heart surgery supplied the thymus tissue. There were highly overlapping thymic repertoires among unrelated individuals, as related research reported.

The genes are TRBV14 and TRBJ2-5, with 10 bases aligning to TRBD1. Source material: thymocytes. This receptor was taken from a boy younger than two with a congenital heart defect. The DNA for the CDR3 is TGTGCCAGCAGCCAAGGAGGGACAGGGGTAGAATCGGGAGAGACCCAGTACTTC. Encoded protein: CASSQGGTGVESGETQYF.